This T cell receptor (beta chain) was captured by sequencing in a study of Ad26.COV2.S vaccination and SARS-CoV-2 variants. Regarding the study as a whole: CD8+ and CD4+ T cells specific for spike reportedly responded with substantial breadth after vaccination. Across vaccine and placebo recipients, the breadth of non-spike TCRs was similar.

Remarks on this clone: Its antigen is currently unknown.

Treatment given: approximately 18 received Ad26.COV2.S at low or high dose, single or two shots; about 5 received placebo; per-sample allocation not given. It was on day 63 after the first vaccine or placebo injection that samples were taken. The CDR3 consists of 14 residues. Trimming shortened V by 1 base and J by 2 bases, and 10 bases separated the two germline ends. Germline assignment: CDR1 SGHKS and CDR2 YYEKEE (reference sequence). The protocol was immunoSEQ multiplex PCR, while the TCRdb copy is restricted to in-frame clones and leaves out a portion. The top ten clones hold 3.6% of a sample with approximately 420,000 clones, 85% to 90% of them seen once.

The input for sequencing was peripheral blood, taken in a trial of Ad26.COV2.S vaccine versus placebo. The chain joins TRBV5-5 to TRBJ2-7; D call uncertain. This clonotype was obtained from a person between 18 and 60 years old who received the Ad26.COV2.S COVID-19 vaccine or a placebo. CDR3 sequence (DNA): TGTGCCAGCAGCTTGATCGGCAATGCCTACGAGCAGTACTTC. Its protein is CASSLIGNAYEQYF.